Listed below are T cell receptor beta chains from one sample, sequenced in a study of naive and memory T cell subsets. MiXCR, run by TCRdb on the UMI-ligation and nested PCR reads, gives a single entry per CDR3 protein. This sample has about 85,000 distinct CDR3 sequences; over 10% occur once, and the top ten carry approximately 0.94%. The material sequenced was central memory CD4+ T cells from blood. All receptors derive from a human donor in good health. Each CDR3 is given without its conserved first and last residue. A D gene is named only where the DNA matches it firmly.

V gene: TRBV6-2/TRBV6-3
J gene: TRBJ2-2
D gene: .
CDR3 protein: ASSYSSRITGELF

V gene: TRBV3-1
J gene: TRBJ2-7
D gene: .
CDR3 protein: ASSQSYEQY

V gene: TRBV27
J gene: TRBJ1-2
D gene: .
CDR3 protein: ATQGGANYGYT

V gene: TRBV6-5
J gene: TRBJ2-1
D gene: .
CDR3 protein: ASSYYQVQF

V gene: TRBV12-3/TRBV12-4
J gene: TRBJ2-5
D gene: .
CDR3 protein: ASSLPRSQETQY

V gene: TRBV7-8
J gene: TRBJ1-3
D gene: TRBD1
CDR3 protein: ASSRDRVYGNTIY

V gene: TRBV20-1
J gene: TRBJ1-5
D gene: .
CDR3 protein: SAFVSGGRNQPQH

V gene: TRBV30
J gene: TRBJ1-1
D gene: TRBD1
CDR3 protein: AWGQGWDTEAF

V gene: TRBV9
J gene: TRBJ2-4
D gene: .
CDR3 protein: ASSPGGLAKNIQY

V gene: TRBV5-4
J gene: TRBJ1-3
D gene: .
CDR3 protein: ATSFGTSSGNTIY

V gene: TRBV6-9
J gene: TRBJ2-1
D gene: .
CDR3 protein: ASSSHYTEYNEQF

V gene: TRBV7-8
J gene: TRBJ2-3
D gene: .
CDR3 protein: ASVRLWGEADTQY

V gene: TRBV29-1
J gene: TRBJ2-1
D gene: TRBD2
CDR3 protein: SVEGGTSVVEQF

V gene: TRBV6-6
J gene: TRBJ2-7
D gene: .
CDR3 protein: ASSYETARYEQY

V gene: TRBV27
J gene: TRBJ1-6
D gene: .
CDR3 protein: ASSLARGTQRSPLH

V gene: TRBV7-9
J gene: TRBJ2-1
D gene: TRBD1
CDR3 protein: ASSLPGQGRNEQF

V gene: TRBV12-3/TRBV12-4
J gene: TRBJ1-4
D gene: .
CDR3 protein: ASSLDGTFLF

V gene: TRBV14
J gene: TRBJ2-5
D gene: .
CDR3 protein: ASSRQLQETQY

V gene: TRBV7-2
J gene: TRBJ2-1
D gene: .
CDR3 protein: ASSPGQNYNEQF

V gene: TRBV4-1
J gene: TRBJ1-3
D gene: .
CDR3 protein: ASSPPGTWVGNTIY

V gene: TRBV6-2/TRBV6-3
J gene: TRBJ1-2
D gene: .
CDR3 protein: ASSYIPLDRARYGYT

V gene: TRBV12-3/TRBV12-4
J gene: TRBJ2-2
D gene: .
CDR3 protein: ASSFSSGELF

V gene: TRBV6-1
J gene: TRBJ2-2
D gene: .
CDR3 protein: ASSEGPHAGELF

V gene: TRBV3-1
J gene: TRBJ2-1
D gene: TRBD2
CDR3 protein: ASSQVLREGKF

V gene: TRBV7-2
J gene: TRBJ2-7
D gene: .
CDR3 protein: ASSLVGVGSEQY

V gene: TRBV12-3/TRBV12-4
J gene: TRBJ2-6
D gene: TRBD2
CDR3 protein: ASSLEAGGRYSGANVLT

V gene: TRBV29-1
J gene: TRBJ2-7
D gene: .
CDR3 protein: SVESTVGEQY

V gene: TRBV4-2
J gene: TRBJ1-6
D gene: .
CDR3 protein: ASSQEGRSSYNSPLH

V gene: TRBV29-1
J gene: TRBJ2-5
D gene: .
CDR3 protein: SAEQETQY

V gene: TRBV6-2/TRBV6-3
J gene: TRBJ2-6
D gene: .
CDR3 protein: ASSLWARGANVLT

V gene: TRBV29-1
J gene: TRBJ2-2
D gene: TRBD1
CDR3 protein: SGGTGAGAGELF

V gene: TRBV11-2
J gene: TRBJ2-5
D gene: TRBD2
CDR3 protein: ASSFLVGLAIDTQY

V gene: TRBV12-3/TRBV12-4
J gene: TRBJ2-1
D gene: .
CDR3 protein: ASSLRGGNSYNEQF

V gene: TRBV5-1
J gene: TRBJ1-1
D gene: .
CDR3 protein: ASSSLTGTQNTEAF

V gene: TRBV27
J gene: TRBJ2-7
D gene: TRBD2
CDR3 protein: ASSFRGRPGTSGETSGEQY

V gene: TRBV27
J gene: TRBJ1-1
D gene: .
CDR3 protein: ASSLRGTGNTEAF

V gene: TRBV18
J gene: TRBJ2-7
D gene: .
CDR3 protein: ASSPNGGYEQY

V gene: TRBV7-9
J gene: TRBJ2-5
D gene: TRBD2
CDR3 protein: ASSPPFRLAGVRGTQY

V gene: TRBV7-2
J gene: TRBJ2-4
D gene: TRBD2
CDR3 protein: ASSPRASGRQNIQY

V gene: TRBV12-3/TRBV12-4
J gene: TRBJ2-2
D gene: TRBD2
CDR3 protein: ASSLTSGTNTGELF

V gene: TRBV7-9
J gene: TRBJ1-5
D gene: .
CDR3 protein: ASSRTSTGILH

V gene: TRBV10-1
J gene: TRBJ2-5
D gene: TRBD1
CDR3 protein: ASSEAGGPSETQY

V gene: TRBV28
J gene: TRBJ2-2
D gene: TRBD2
CDR3 protein: ASSTGTSGRAGTGELF

V gene: TRBV29-1
J gene: TRBJ1-1
D gene: TRBD1
CDR3 protein: SVDQGANTEAF

V gene: TRBV24-1
J gene: TRBJ2-3
D gene: TRBD2
CDR3 protein: ATSDRTSGSRDTQY

V gene: TRBV4-2
J gene: TRBJ2-3
D gene: .
CDR3 protein: ASSPDVSGDTQY

V gene: TRBV7-9
J gene: TRBJ2-3
D gene: .
CDR3 protein: ASSLGHSTDTQY

V gene: TRBV20-1
J gene: TRBJ2-7
D gene: TRBD2
CDR3 protein: SASASGRRGSYEQY

V gene: TRBV3-1
J gene: TRBJ1-1
D gene: .
CDR3 protein: ASSQANRQA

V gene: TRBV25-1
J gene: TRBJ2-1
D gene: .
CDR3 protein: ASRPSYNEQF

V gene: TRBV2
J gene: TRBJ1-4
D gene: .
CDR3 protein: ASANLMGEKLF

V gene: TRBV2
J gene: TRBJ2-7
D gene: TRBD1
CDR3 protein: ASSGGQAYEQY

V gene: TRBV27
J gene: TRBJ1-6
D gene: TRBD1
CDR3 protein: ASSLTGAYNSPLH

V gene: TRBV6-1
J gene: TRBJ2-3
D gene: .
CDR3 protein: ASSECRGNTQY